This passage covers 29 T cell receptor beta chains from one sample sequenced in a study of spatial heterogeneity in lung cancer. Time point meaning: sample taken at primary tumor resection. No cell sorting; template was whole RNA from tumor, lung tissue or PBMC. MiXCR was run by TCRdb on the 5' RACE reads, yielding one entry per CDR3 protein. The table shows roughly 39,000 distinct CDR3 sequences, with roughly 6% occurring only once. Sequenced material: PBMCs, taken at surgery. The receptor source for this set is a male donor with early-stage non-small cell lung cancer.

This CDR3 is CASTPDRARAGELFF. The CDR3 region has the DNA TGTGCCAGCACCCCGGACAGGGCTAGGGCCGGGGAGCTGTTTTTT. The gene calls are TRBV12-3 or TRBV12-4 and TRBJ2-2; 8 bases are shared with TRBD1. The ends lost 7 bases at V and 6 bases at J; junction bases unmatched: 10. The CDR3 is 15 amino acids.

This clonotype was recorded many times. Here the CDR3 reads CASSGGQLGTQYF. CDR3 coding DNA: TGTGCCAGCAGCGGGGGACAGCTGGGGACCCAGTACTTC. The chain is built from TRBV12-3 or TRBV12-4 and TRBJ2-5, with D tentatively TRBD1 (7 bases). The CDR3 sequence is 13 residues long. V gave up 6 bases and J gave up 7 bases, with 15 bases separating them.

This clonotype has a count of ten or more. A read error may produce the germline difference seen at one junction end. As DNA, the CDR3 is TGTGCCACCCCCGACTCGCTCTTTGAGAACGCTGAAGCTTTCTTT. It translates to CATPDSLFENAEAFF. The J gene is TRBJ1-1, the V gene TRBV12-3 or TRBV12-4, with D uncertain. This CDR3 has 15 amino acids.

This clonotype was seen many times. The CDR3, as DNA: TGCGCCAGCAGCTTTTCCTTGGGGGCTAATTCACCCCTCCACTTT. Translation gives CASSFSLGANSPLHF. The chain couples TRBV5-1 to TRBJ1-6; D is perhaps TRBD1 (6 bases). Germline CDR1 reads SGHRS; CDR2 reads YFSETQ. Between the trimmed V and J ends, which lost 2 bases and 6 bases, there was a span of 12 bases. The CDR3 covers 15 residues.

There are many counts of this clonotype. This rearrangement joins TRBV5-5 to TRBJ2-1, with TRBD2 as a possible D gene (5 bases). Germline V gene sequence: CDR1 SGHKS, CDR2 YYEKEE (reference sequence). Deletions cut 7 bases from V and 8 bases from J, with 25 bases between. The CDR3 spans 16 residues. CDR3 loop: CASSSRPVGSSDEQFF. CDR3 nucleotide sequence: TGTGCCAGCTCATCCAGGCCGGTTGGGAGTTCGGATGAGCAGTTCTTC.

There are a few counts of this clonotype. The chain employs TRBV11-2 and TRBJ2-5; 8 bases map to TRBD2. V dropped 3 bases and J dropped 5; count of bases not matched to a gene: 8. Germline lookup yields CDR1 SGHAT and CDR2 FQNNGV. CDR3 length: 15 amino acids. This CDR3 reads CASSFKAGVWETQYF. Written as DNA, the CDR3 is TGTGCCAGCAGCTTCAAAGCGGGGGTGTGGGAGACCCAGTACTTC. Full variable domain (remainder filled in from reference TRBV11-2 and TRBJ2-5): EAGVAQSPRYKIIEKRQSVAFWCNPISGHATLYWYQQILGQGPKLLIQFQNNGVVDDSQLPKDRFSAERLKGVDSTLKIQPAKLEDSAVYLCASSFKAGVWETQYFGPGTRLLVL.

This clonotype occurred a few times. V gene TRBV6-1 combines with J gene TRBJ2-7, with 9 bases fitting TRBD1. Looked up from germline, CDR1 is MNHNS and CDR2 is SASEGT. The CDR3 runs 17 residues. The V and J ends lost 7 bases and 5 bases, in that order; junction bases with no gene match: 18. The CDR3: CASKQVLQGARRDEQYF. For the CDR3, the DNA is TGTGCCAGCAAACAAGTCCTACAGGGGGCGCGGAGGGACGAGCAGTACTTC.

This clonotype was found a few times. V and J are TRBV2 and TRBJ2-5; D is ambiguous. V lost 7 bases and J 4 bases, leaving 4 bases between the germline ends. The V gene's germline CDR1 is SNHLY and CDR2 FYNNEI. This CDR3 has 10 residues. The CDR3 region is CASMAETQYF. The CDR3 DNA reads TGTGCCAGCATGGCAGAGACCCAGTACTTC.

CDR3 in DNA: TGTGCCAGCAGTGAATGGGGACAGCGGGGGGGCGGTAACACCGGGGAGCTGTTTTTT. Residues: CASSEWGQRGGGNTGELFF. The V gene is TRBV2, the J gene TRBJ2-2; TRBD2 agrees at 10 bases. V was clipped by 2 bases and J by 2 bases; unmatched bases: 11. Per germline, CDR1 SNHLY and CDR2 FYNNEI. This CDR3 is built from 19 residues.

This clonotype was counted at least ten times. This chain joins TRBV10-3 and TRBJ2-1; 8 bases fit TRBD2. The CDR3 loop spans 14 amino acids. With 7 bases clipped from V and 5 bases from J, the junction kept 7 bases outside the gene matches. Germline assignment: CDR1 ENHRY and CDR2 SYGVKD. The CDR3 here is CAIKRTSGNNEQFF. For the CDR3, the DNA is TGTGCCATCAAACGTACTAGCGGAAACAATGAGCAGTTCTTC.

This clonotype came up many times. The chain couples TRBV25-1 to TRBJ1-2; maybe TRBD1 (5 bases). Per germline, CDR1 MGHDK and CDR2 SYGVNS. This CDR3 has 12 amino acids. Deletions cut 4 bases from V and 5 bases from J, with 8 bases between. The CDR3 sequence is CASSVEGYGYTF. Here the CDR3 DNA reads TGTGCCAGCAGTGTGGAGGGGTATGGCTACACCTTC.

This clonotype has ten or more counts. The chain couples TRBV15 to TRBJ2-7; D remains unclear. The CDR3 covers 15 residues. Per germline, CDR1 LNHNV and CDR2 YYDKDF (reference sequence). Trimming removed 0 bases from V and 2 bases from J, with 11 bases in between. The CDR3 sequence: CATSRDRRAPYEQYF. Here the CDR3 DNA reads TGTGCCACCAGCAGAGATCGAAGGGCCCCCTACGAGCAGTACTTC.

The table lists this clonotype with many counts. The CDR3 region has the DNA TGCAGTGCTAGCCCCTGGGGAAGGGATCGCAATGAGCAGTTCTTC. It is translated as CSASPWGRDRNEQFF. The chain has TRBV20-1 and TRBJ2-1; D is unclear. This CDR3 comprises 15 residues. Germline CDR1 reads DFQATT; CDR2 reads SNEGSKA (reference sequence). V lost 3 bases and J 6 bases, leaving 18 bases between the germline ends.

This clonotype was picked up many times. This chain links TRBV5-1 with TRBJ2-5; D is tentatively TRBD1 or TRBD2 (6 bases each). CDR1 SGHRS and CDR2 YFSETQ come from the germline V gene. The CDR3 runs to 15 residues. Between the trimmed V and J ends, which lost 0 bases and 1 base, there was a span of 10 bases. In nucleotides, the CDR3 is TGCGCCAGCAGCTTGGCTGGGGGGCGCCAAGAGACCCAGTACTTC. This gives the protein CASSLAGGRQETQYF. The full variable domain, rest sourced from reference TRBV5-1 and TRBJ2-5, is KAGVTQTPRYLIKTRGQQVTLSCSPISGHRSVSWYQQTPGQGLQFLFEYFSETQRNKGNFPGRFSGRQFSNSRSEMNVSTLELGDSALYLCASSLAGGRQETQYFGPGTRLLVL.

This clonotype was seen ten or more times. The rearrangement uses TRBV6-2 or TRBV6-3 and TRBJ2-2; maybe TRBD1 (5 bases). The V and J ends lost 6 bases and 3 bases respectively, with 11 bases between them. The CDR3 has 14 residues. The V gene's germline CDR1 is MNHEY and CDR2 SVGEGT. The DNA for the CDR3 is TGTGCCAGCAGCTTCAGACAGTACACCGGGGAGCTGTTTTTT. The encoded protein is CASSFRQYTGELFF.

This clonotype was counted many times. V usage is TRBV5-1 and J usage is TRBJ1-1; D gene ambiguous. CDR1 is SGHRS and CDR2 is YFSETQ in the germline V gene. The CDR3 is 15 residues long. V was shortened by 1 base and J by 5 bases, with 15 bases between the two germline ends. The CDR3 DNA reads TGCGCCAGCAGCTTGTTAGGCGCGGGAGGGACTGAAGCTTTCTTT. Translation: CASSLLGAGGTEAFF. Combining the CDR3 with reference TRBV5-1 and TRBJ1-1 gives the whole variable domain KAGVTQTPRYLIKTRGQQVTLSCSPISGHRSVSWYQQTPGQGLQFLFEYFSETQRNKGNFPGRFSGRQFSNSRSEMNVSTLELGDSALYLCASSLLGAGGTEAFFGQGTRLTVV.

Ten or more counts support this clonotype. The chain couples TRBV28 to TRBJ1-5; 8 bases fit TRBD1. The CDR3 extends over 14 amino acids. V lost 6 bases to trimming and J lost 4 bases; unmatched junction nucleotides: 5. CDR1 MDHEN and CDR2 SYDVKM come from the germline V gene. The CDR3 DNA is TGTGCCAGCAGACAGGGGGTGAAGAATCAGCCCCAGCATTTT. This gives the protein CASRQGVKNQPQHF.

The CDR3 DNA sequence: TGTGCCAGCAGCTCGACTAGCGGGGGGGCCGGTCTGGAGACCCAGTACTTC. It is translated as CASSSTSGGAGLETQYF. The V call is TRBV7-6, the J call TRBJ2-5; 14 positions agree with TRBD2. The length of the CDR3 is 17 residues. J was trimmed by 5 bases and V by 4 bases; bases with no gene match: 9. Germline V gene lookup returns CDR1 SGHVS and CDR2 FNYEAQ. Using reference TRBV7-6 and TRBJ2-5 for the parts outside the CDR3, the full variable domain is GAGVSQSPRYKVTKRGQDVALRCDPISGHVSLYWYRQALGQGPEFLTYFNYEAQQDKSGLPNDRFSAERPEGSISTLTIQRTEQRDSAMYRCASSSTSGGAGLETQYFGPGTRLLVL.

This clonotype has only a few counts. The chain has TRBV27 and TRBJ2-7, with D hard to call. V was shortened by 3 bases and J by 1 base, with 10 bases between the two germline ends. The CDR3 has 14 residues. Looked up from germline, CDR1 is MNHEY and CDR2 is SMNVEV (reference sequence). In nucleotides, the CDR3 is TGTGCCAGCAGTTTCCAGTTGGGGTCCTACGAGCAGTACTTC. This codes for CASSFQLGSYEQYF.

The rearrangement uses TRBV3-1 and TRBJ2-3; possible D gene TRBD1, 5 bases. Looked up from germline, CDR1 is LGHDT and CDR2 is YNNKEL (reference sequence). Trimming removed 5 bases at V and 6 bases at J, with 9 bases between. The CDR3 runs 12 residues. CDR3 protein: CASSRGGDTQYF. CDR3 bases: TGTGCCAGCAGCAGGGGTGGTGATACGCAGTATTTT.

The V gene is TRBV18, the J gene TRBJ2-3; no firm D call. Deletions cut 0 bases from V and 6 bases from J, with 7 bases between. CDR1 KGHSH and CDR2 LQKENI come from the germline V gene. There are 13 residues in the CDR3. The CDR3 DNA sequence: TGTGCCAGCTCACCACCGGTGGACGATACGCAGTATTTT. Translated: CASSPPVDDTQYF.

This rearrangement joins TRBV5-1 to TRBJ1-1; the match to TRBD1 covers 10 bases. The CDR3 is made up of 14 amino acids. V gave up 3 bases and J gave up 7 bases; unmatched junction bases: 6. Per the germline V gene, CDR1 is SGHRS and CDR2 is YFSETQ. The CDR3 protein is CASSWGQGSGEAFF. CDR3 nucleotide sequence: TGCGCCAGCAGCTGGGGACAGGGGTCGGGTGAAGCTTTCTTT.

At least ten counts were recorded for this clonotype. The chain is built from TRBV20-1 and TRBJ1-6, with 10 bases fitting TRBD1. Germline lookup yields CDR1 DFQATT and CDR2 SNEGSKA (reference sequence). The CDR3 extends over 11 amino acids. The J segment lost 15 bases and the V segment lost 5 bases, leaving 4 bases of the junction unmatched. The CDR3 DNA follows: TGCAGTGCTCTAGACAGGGGGCTCCTCCACTTT. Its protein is CSALDRGLLHF.

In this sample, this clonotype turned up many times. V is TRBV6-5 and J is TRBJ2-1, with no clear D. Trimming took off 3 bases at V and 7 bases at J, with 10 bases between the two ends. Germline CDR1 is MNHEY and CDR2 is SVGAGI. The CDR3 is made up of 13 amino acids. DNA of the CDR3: TGTGCCAGCAGTTATCGCGTAGGGAATGAGCAGTTCTTC. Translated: CASSYRVGNEQFF.

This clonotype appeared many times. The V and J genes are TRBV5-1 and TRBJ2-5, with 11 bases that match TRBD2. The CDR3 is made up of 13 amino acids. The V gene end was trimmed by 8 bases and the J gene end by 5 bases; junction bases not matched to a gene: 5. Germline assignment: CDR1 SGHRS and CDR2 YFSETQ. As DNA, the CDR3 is TGCGCCAGTTCGACTAGCGGGGCGGAGACCCAGTACTTC. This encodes CASSTSGAETQYF.

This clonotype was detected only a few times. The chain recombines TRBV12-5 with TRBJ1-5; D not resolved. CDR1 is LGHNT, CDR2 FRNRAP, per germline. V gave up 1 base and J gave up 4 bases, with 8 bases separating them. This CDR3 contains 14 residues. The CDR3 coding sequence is TGTGCTAGTGGTTTGGGACGGGCTAATCAGCCCCAGCATTTT. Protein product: CASGLGRANQPQHF.

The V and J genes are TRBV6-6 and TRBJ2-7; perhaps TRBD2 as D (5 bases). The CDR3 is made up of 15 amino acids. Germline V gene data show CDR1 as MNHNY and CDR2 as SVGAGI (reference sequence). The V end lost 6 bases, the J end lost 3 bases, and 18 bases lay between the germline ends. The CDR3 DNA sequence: TGTGCCAGCAGCTCCGAGGGTGCCAAGGGCTACGAGCAGTACTTC. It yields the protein CASSSEGAKGYEQYF.

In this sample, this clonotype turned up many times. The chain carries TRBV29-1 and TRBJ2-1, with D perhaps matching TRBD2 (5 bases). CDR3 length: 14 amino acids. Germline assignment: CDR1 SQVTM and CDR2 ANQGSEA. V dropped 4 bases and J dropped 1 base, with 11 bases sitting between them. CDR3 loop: CSVGLALSYNEQFF. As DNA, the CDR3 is TGCAGCGTTGGGCTAGCCTTGTCCTACAATGAGCAGTTCTTC.

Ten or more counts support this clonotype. The CDR3 DNA is TGTGCCAGCAGTGAGAGCAGGCCTTCGGGGACCCAGTACTTC. It encodes CASSESRPSGTQYF. The chain employs TRBV6-1 and TRBJ2-5; D not certain. The CDR3 is 14 amino acids. The germline CDR1 and CDR2 sequences are MNHNS and SASEGT. V was trimmed by 3 bases and J by 7 bases, leaving 15 bases between them.